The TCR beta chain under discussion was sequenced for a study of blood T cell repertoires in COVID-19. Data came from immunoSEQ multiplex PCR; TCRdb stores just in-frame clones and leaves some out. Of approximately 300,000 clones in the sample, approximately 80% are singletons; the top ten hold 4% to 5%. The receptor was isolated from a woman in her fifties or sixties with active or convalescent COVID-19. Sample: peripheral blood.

This chain's CDR3 is CASSSPGQGDSPLHF. The DNA of the CDR3 is TGTGCCAGCAGTTCCCCGGGACAGGGGGATTCACCCCTCCACTTT. The chain combines TRBV28 with TRBJ1-6; TRBD1 agrees at 11 bases. The ends lost 4 bases at V and 8 bases at J; junction bases unmatched: 4. Germline CDR1 and CDR2: MDHEN and SYDVKM. CDR3 size: 15 residues.